This T cell receptor beta chain was observed in a study of CD8+CD57+ T cells in acquired aplastic anemia. Study overall: Yields of DNA that came from sorted CD4+ and CD8+ cells averaged roughly 3.2 ug.

Findings and caveats of the study: Patients did not significantly differ from controls in CD8+ Simpson's diversity.

On this clonotype itself: The antigen remains undetermined.

The CDR3 sequence is 15 residues long. Looked up from germline, CDR1 is LNHDA and CDR2 is SQIVND (reference sequence). Trimming shortened V by 6 bases and J by 3 bases, and 18 bases separated the two germline ends. The template used for profiling TCR beta VDJ and CDR3 was genomic DNA. TCRdb called the reads again in MiXCR, with one record for every CDR3 protein. The table has tens of thousands of distinct CDR3 sequences, under 65% seen once; the top ten hold roughly 8%. This chain links TRBV19 with TRBJ2-7; D may match TRBD1 or TRBD2 (5 bases each). Material: sorted CD4+, CD8+, or CD8+CD57+ T cells (not recorded which) from PBMCs. This TCR was sampled from a human donor in good health, serving as a control. The CDR3 region is CASREIGAGGYEQYF. The CDR3 region has the DNA TGTGCCAGTAGGGAGATTGGGGCAGGAGGCTACGAGCAGTACTTC.